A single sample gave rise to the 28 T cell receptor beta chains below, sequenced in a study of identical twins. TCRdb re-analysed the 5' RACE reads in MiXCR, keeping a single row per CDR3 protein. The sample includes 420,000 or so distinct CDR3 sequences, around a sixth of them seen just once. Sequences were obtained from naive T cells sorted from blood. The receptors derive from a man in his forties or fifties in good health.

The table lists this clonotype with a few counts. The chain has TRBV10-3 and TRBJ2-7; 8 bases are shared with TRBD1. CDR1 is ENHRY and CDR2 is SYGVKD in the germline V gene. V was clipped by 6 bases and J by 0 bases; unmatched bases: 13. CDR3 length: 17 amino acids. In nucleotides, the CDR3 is TGTGCCATCAGGGGGACAGGAACACAAACCAGCTCCTACGAGCAGTACTTC. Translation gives CAIRGTGTQTSSYEQYF.

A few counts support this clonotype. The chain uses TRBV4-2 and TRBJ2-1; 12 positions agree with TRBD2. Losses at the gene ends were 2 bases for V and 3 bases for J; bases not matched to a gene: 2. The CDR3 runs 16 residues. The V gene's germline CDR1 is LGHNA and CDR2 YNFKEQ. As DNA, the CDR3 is TGTGCCAGCAGCCAACGACTAGCGGGAGACTACAATGAGCAGTTCTTC. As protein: CASSQRLAGDYNEQFF.

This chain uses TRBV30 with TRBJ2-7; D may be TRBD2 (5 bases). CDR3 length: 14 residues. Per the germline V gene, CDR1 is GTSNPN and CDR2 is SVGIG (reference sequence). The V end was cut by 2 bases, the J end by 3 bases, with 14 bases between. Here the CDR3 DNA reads TGTGCCTGGAGTCTTTGGGATGGGAGCTACGAGCAGTACTTC. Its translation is CAWSLWDGSYEQYF.

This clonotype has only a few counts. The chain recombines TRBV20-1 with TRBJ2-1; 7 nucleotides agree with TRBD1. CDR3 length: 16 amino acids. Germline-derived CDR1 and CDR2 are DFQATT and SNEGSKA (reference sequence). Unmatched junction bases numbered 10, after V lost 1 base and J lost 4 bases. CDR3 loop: CSARGQTGQRYNEQFF. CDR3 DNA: TGCAGTGCTAGAGGACAAACGGGACAGAGATACAATGAGCAGTTCTTC.

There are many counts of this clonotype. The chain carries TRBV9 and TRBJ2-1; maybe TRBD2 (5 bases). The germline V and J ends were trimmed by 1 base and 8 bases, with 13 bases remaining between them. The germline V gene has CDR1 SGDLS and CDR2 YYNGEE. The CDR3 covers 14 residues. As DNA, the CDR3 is TGTGCCAGCAGCGTAAACGTGGGAGTACATGAGCAGTTCTTC. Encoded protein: CASSVNVGVHEQFF.

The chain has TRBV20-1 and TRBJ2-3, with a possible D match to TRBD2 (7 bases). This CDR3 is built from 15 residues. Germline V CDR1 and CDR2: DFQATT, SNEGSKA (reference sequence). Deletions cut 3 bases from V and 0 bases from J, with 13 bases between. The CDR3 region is CSARARGPSTDTQYF. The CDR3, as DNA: TGCAGTGCTAGGGCGCGGGGGCCGAGCACAGATACGCAGTATTTT.

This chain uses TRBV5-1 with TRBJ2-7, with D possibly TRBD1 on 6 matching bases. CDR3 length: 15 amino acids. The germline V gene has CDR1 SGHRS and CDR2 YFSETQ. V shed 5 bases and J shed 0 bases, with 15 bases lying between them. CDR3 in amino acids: CASSSPGQSSYEQYF. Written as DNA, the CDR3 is TGCGCCAGCAGTTCTCCTGGACAGAGCTCCTACGAGCAGTACTTC.

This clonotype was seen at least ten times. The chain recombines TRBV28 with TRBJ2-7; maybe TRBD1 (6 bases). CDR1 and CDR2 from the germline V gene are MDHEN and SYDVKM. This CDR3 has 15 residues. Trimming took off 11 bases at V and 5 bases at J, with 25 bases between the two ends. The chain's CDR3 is CASRAYGTRAHEQYF. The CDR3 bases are TGTGCCTCCAGGGCCTACGGGACAAGGGCCCACGAGCAGTACTTC.

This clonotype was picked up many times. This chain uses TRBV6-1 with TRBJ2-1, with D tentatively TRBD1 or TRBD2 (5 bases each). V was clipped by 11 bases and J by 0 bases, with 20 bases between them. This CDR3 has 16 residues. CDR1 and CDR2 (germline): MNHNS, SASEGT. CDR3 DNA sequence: TGTGCCGCTAGCCTCCAGGGACCCCTCTCCTACAATGAGCAGTTCTTC. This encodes CAASLQGPLSYNEQFF.

The CDR3 bases are TGTGCCAGCAGCGTTACAGGGGCGGCCAATGAGCAGTTCTTC. This translates into CASSVTGAANEQFF. This chain links TRBV7-2 with TRBJ2-1, with 7 bases aligning to TRBD1. This CDR3 is 14 amino acids long. The trim removed 5 bases at V and 6 bases at J, leaving 7 bases unmatched. Germline V gene lookup returns CDR1 SGHTA and CDR2 FQGNSA.

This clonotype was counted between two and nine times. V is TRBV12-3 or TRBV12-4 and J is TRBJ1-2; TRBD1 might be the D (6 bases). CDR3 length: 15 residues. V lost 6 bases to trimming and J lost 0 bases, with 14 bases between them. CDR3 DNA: TGTGCCAGCAGCCCACAGGGTGTGACTAACTATGGCTACACCTTC. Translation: CASSPQGVTNYGYTF.

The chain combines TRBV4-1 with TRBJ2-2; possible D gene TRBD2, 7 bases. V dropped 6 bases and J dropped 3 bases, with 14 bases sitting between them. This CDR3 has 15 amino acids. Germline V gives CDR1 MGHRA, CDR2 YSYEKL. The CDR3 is CASSSREGDTGELFF. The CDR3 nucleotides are TGCGCCAGCAGTTCTAGGGAGGGGGACACCGGGGAGCTGTTTTTT.

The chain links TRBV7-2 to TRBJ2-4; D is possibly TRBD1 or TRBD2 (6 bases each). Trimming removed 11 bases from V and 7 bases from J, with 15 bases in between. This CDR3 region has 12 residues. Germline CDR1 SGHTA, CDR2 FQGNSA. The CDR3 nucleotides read TGTGCCGCGGGGACAATTTCTAACATTCAGTACTTC. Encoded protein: CAAGTISNIQYF.

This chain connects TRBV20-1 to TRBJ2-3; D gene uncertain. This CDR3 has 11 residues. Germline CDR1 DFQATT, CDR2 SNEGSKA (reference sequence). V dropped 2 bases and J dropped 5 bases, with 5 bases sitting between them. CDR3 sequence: CSARLRDTQYF. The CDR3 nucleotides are TGCAGTGCTAGACTGAGAGATACGCAGTATTTT.

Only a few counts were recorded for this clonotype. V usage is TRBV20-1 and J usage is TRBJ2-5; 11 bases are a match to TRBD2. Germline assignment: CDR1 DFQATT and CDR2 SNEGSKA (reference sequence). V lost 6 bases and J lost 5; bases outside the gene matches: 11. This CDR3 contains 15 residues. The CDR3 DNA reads TGCAGTGCGGGAGGTAGCGGGAGGGGAAGGGAGACCCAGTACTTC. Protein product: CSAGGSGRGRETQYF.

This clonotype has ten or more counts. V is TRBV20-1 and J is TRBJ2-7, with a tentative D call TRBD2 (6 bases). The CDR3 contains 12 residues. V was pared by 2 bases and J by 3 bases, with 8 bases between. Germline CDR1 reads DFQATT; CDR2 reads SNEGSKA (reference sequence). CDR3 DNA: TGCAGTGCTAGACGGGACTTCTACGAGCAGTACTTC. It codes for CSARRDFYEQYF.

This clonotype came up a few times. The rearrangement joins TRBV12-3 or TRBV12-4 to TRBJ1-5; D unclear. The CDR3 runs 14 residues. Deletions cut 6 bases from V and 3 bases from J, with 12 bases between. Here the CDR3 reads CASSSREYNQPQHF. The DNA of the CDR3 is TGTGCCAGCAGCTCCCGGGAATACAATCAGCCCCAGCATTTT.

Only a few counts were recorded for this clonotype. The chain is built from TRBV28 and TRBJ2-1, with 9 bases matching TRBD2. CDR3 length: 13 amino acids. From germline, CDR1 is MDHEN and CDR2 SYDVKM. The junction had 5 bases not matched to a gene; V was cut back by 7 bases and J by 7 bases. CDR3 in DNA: TGTGCCAGCATCAAAAGCGGGGGGAATGAGCAGTTCTTC. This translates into CASIKSGGNEQFF.

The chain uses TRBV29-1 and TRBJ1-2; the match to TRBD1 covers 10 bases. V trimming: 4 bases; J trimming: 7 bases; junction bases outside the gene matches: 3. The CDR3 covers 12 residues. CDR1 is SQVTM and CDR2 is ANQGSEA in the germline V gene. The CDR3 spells CSVGQGAVGYTF. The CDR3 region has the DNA TGCAGCGTTGGACAGGGGGCGGTTGGCTACACCTTC.

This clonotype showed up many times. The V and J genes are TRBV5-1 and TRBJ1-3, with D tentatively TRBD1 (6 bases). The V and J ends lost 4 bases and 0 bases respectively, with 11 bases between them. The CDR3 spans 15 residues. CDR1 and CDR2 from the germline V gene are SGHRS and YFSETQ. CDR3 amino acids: CASSRGQISGNTIYF. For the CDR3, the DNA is TGCGCCAGCAGCCGTGGACAGATCTCTGGAAACACCATATATTTT.

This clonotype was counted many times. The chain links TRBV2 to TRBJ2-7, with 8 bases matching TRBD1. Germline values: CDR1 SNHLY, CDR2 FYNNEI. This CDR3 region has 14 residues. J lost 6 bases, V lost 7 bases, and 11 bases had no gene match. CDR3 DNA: TGTGCCAGCATCCTAGGGACAGGAGCGCGCGAGCAGTACTTC. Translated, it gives CASILGTGAREQYF. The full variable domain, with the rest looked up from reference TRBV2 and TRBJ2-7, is EPEVTQTPSHQVTQMGQEVILRCVPISNHLYFYWYRQILGQKVEFLVSFYNNEISEKSEIFDDQFSVERPDGSNFTLKIRSTKLEDSAMYFCASILGTGAREQYFGPGTRLTVT.

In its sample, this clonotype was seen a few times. Here the CDR3 DNA reads TGTGCCAGCAGCCTGGGGGGGGGGAAAGAGACCCAGTACTTC. Its translation is CASSLGGGKETQYF. The chain joins TRBV12-3 or TRBV12-4 to TRBJ2-5, with 7 bases lining up with TRBD2. V dropped 6 bases and J dropped 3; count of bases not matched to a gene: 7. There are 14 residues in the CDR3.

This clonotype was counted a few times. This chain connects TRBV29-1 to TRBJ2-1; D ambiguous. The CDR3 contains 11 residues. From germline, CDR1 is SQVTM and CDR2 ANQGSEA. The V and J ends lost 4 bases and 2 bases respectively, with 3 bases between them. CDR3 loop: CSVGAYNEQFF. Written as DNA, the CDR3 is TGCAGCGTTGGGGCCTACAATGAGCAGTTCTTC.

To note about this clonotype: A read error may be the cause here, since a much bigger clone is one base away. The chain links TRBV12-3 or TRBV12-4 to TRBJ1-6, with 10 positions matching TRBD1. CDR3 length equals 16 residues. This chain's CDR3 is CANSFSVTGGNSPLHF. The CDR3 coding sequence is TGTGCCAACAGTTTTTCGGTGACAGGGGGCAATTCACCCCTCCACTTT.

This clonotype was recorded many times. DNA of the CDR3: TGTGCCAGCAGCGTAACAGGGGGGCCCTACAATGAGCAGTTCTTC. Translation: CASSVTGGPYNEQFF. The chain uses TRBV9 and TRBJ2-1; 8 bases fit TRBD1. Germline V CDR1 and CDR2: SGDLS, YYNGEE. The CDR3 contains 15 residues. J was trimmed by 2 bases and V by 1 base; bases with no gene match: 2.

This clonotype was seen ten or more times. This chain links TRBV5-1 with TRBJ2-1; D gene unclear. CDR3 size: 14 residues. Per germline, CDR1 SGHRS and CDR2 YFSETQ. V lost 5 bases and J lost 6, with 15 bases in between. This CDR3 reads CASSSPGDGNEQFF. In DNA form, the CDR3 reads TGCGCCAGCAGTTCTCCTGGGGATGGCAATGAGCAGTTCTTC.

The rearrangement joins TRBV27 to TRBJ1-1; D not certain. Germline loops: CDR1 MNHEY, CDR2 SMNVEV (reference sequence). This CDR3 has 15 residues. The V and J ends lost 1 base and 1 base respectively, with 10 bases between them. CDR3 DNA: TGTGCCAGCAGTTTATTACAGTCGGGGAACACTGAAGCTTTCTTT. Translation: CASSLLQSGNTEAFF.

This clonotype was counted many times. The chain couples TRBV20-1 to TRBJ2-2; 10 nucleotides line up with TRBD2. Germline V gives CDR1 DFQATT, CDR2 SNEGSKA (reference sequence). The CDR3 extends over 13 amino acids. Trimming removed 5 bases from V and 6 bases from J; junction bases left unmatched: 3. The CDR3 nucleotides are TGCAGTGCTCTAGCGGGAGCGCCCGGGGAGCTGTTTTTT. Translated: CSALAGAPGELFF.